A single T cell receptor (beta chain) is shown here with its context. Its antigen is unknown. Germline V gene data show CDR1 as MGHRA and CDR2 as YSYEKL. The CDR3 contains 16 residues. This entry belongs to a study of T cells expressing NK-cell markers. Study conclusions and caveats: In five to seven donors, dominant CD3+CD56+NKG2C+ clonotypes ranked among the top 10 CD8+ clonotypes. Leadership of the CD3+CD56-NKG2C+ fraction also belonged to these clonotypes in several donors.

TCR beta cDNA was generated via 5'RACE template switching incorporating UMIs. TCRdb processed the 5' RACE reads again and assigns one entry to each CDR3 protein, with no DNA. Across about 160,000 distinct CDR3 sequences, the top ten clones capture 20% of the sample. The receptor comes from a man aged 18 to 69 in good health. The V gene is TRBV4-1, the J gene TRBJ1-5; TCRdb gives TRBD1 as the D gene, but with no DNA this cannot be confirmed. Source material: blood T cells: a sorted CD56 or NKG2C T cell subset, CD4+ or CD8+ T cells, or bulk PBMC T cells (not recorded which). This chain's CDR3 is CASSQDLDSSNQPQHF.